Below are 32 T cell receptor beta chains sequenced from a single sample in a study of early T cells in non-severe SARS-CoV-2 infection. TCRdb independently ran MiXCR on the 5' RACE reads; one entry per CDR3 protein. The sample comprises some 98,000 distinct CDR3 sequences, about 15% of which are singletons, and 1.3% rests with the top ten. Material for sequencing was whole blood. The receptors come from an adult who was a healthcare worker with PCR-confirmed SARS-CoV-2 infection or an uninfected control (not recorded which).

This clonotype appeared a few times. This chain links TRBV5-1 with TRBJ2-7; D is undetermined. V was clipped by 0 bases and J by 3 bases, with 7 bases between them. CDR1 and CDR2 (germline): SGHRS, YFSETQ. This CDR3 has 13 amino acids. The DNA for the CDR3 is TGCGCCAGCAGCTTGGAAAGCCTCTACGAGCAGTACTTC. It is translated as CASSLESLYEQYF. The whole variable domain, filled in from reference TRBV5-1 and TRBJ2-7, reads KAGVTQTPRYLIKTRGQQVTLSCSPISGHRSVSWYQQTPGQGLQFLFEYFSETQRNKGNFPGRFSGRQFSNSRSEMNVSTLELGDSALYLCASSLESLYEQYFGPGTRLTVT.

This clonotype was observed a handful of times. The chain employs TRBV12-3 or TRBV12-4 and TRBJ2-5; 8 bases map to TRBD2. The V segment lost 6 bases and the J segment 5 bases; nucleotides outside the gene matches: 11. This CDR3 is 15 amino acids long. The CDR3 nucleotides read TGTGCCAGCAGCCGATCGAGCGGGAGCTGGGAGACCCAGTACTTC. Amino acids: CASSRSSGSWETQYF.

This clonotype has only a few counts. The genes are TRBV6-5 and TRBJ2-7, with D unclear. Germline CDR1 MNHEY, CDR2 SVGAGI. The V and J ends lost 2 bases and 6 bases respectively, with 14 bases between them. CDR3 length: 14 amino acids. CDR3 sequence reads: CASSYGPRAREQYF. Written as DNA, the CDR3 is TGTGCCAGCAGTTACGGTCCACGGGCCCGCGAGCAGTACTTC.

This clonotype came up a few times. The CDR3 DNA follows: TGTGCCAGCACGGGCTCCACCTACGAGCAGTACTTC. It translates to CASTGSTYEQYF. The chain is built from TRBV28 and TRBJ2-7; D is unclear. V was shortened by 7 bases and J by 2 bases, with 9 bases between the two germline ends. The CDR3 contains 12 residues. CDR1 MDHEN and CDR2 SYDVKM come from the germline V gene.

The chain carries TRBV2 and TRBJ1-1; perhaps TRBD1 as D (5 bases). Trimming cost V 1 base and J 0 bases, with 9 bases left between them. Germline CDR1 and CDR2: SNHLY and FYNNEI. The CDR3 runs 15 residues. Here the CDR3 DNA reads TGTGCCAGCAGTGAAGTAGGGGCCATGAACACTGAAGCTTTCTTT. Translation gives CASSEVGAMNTEAFF. Full variable domain (rest looked up from reference TRBV2 and TRBJ1-1): EPEVTQTPSHQVTQMGQEVILRCVPISNHLYFYWYRQILGQKVEFLVSFYNNEISEKSEIFDDQFSVERPDGSNFTLKIRSTKLEDSAMYFCASSEVGAMNTEAFFGQGTRLTVV.

This clonotype was counted only a few times. The chain is built from TRBV11-2 and TRBJ2-3; no clear D. The ends were cut back, 2 bases at V and 6 bases at J, with 6 bases in the middle. Germline values: CDR1 SGHAT, CDR2 FQNNGV. The CDR3 has 12 residues. The CDR3 sequence is CASSLTGDTQYF. In DNA form, the CDR3 reads TGTGCCAGCAGCTTAACTGGGGATACGCAGTATTTT.

The genes are TRBV24-1 and TRBJ2-5, with a weak D call TRBD1 (5 bases). The germline gives CDR1 KGHDR, CDR2 SFDVKD. Trimming stripped 2 bases from V and 7 bases from J, with 7 bases between. The CDR3 extends over 12 amino acids. CDR3 residues: CATSDSRGTQYF. CDR3 nucleotide sequence: TGTGCCACCAGTGATTCAAGGGGGACCCAGTACTTC.

V usage is TRBV6-5 and J usage is TRBJ2-7; possibly TRBD1 for D (5 bases). Trimming stripped 2 bases from V and 7 bases from J, with 12 bases between. CDR1 and CDR2 (germline): MNHEY, SVGAGI. CDR3 length: 13 amino acids. This chain's CDR3 is CASSYSRAREQYF. CDR3 DNA sequence: TGTGCCAGCAGTTACAGCAGGGCAAGGGAGCAGTACTTC.

V gene TRBV6-2 or TRBV6-3 combines with J gene TRBJ2-7; 10 nucleotides align to TRBD2. Germline loops: CDR1 MNHEY, CDR2 SVGEGT. The CDR3 runs to 15 residues. Trimming removed 0 bases from V and 3 bases from J; junction bases left unmatched: 2. CDR3 nucleotides: TGTGCCAGCAGTTACTCGCTAGCGGGAGACTACGAGCAGTACTTC. Translating gives CASSYSLAGDYEQYF.

This clonotype was observed at least ten times. The V call is TRBV6-8, the J call TRBJ1-1; no definite D call. The CDR3 is 10 residues long. V was trimmed by 10 bases and J by 4 bases, leaving 7 bases between them. Germline V lookup: CDR1 MNHGY, CDR2 SAAAGT. CDR3 loop: CATPGTEAFF. CDR3 DNA sequence: TGTGCCACTCCGGGCACTGAAGCTTTCTTT.

This chain links TRBV27 with TRBJ1-1; TRBD1 might be the D (6 bases). This CDR3 has 14 residues. Germline CDR1 MNHEY, CDR2 SMNVEV (reference sequence). V lost 2 bases and J 6 bases, leaving 13 bases between the germline ends. The chain's CDR3 is CASSLRGKVSEAFF. CDR3 DNA: TGTGCCAGCAGTTTAAGGGGGAAAGTCTCTGAAGCTTTCTTT.

The chain has TRBV6-1 and TRBJ1-5, with D tentatively TRBD1 (5 bases). The V end lost 6 bases, the J end lost 2 bases, and 23 bases lay between the germline ends. Germline V gene data show CDR1 as MNHNS and CDR2 as SASEGT. This CDR3 region has 18 residues. The CDR3 loop is CASRGVAGRLAGNQPQHF. CDR3 nucleotides: TGTGCCAGCAGGGGGGTGGCAGGGAGGTTGGCCGGCAATCAGCCCCAGCATTTT.

This clonotype has a handful of counts. The J gene is TRBJ2-1, the V gene TRBV20-1; weak D call: TRBD1 (6 bases). CDR3 length: 14 residues. The germline CDR1 and CDR2 sequences are DFQATT and SNEGSKA (reference sequence). V was clipped by 4 bases and J by 4 bases, with 14 bases between them. In DNA, the CDR3 is TGCAGTGCTACTTCACAGGGACAATACAATGAGCAGTTCTTC. Its translation is CSATSQGQYNEQFF.

This clonotype was picked up a small number of times. The V call is TRBV7-2, the J call TRBJ1-6, with a possible D match to TRBD1 (6 bases). CDR1 SGHTA and CDR2 FQGNSA come from the germline V gene. V lost 6 bases and J 7 bases, leaving 22 bases between the germline ends. The CDR3 runs to 17 residues. The CDR3 is CASRPKTGSLPNSPLHF. The CDR3 DNA reads TGTGCCAGCAGGCCGAAGACAGGTTCTCTTCCAAATTCACCCCTCCACTTT.

This clonotype was observed a handful of times. This chain connects TRBV6-5 to TRBJ2-1; possible D gene TRBD2, 5 bases. In germline, CDR1 is MNHEY, CDR2 SVGAGI. V lost 6 bases and J 10 bases, leaving 16 bases between the germline ends. The CDR3 extends over 13 amino acids. The CDR3 DNA reads as TGTGCCAGCAGCCCAACTAGATCCGGGGAGCAGTTCTTC. Its translation: CASSPTRSGEQFF.

For this clonotype: Given the absence of the conserved phenylalanine or tryptophan at the CDR3 end, a read error is likely. V and J are TRBV10-3 and TRBJ2-3, with TRBD2 matching 14 bases. Germline assignment: CDR1 ENHRY and CDR2 SYGVKD. Germline trimming cut 2 bases from V and 2 bases from J; bases unmatched to any gene: 3. The CDR3 contains 17 residues. The CDR3 loop reads CAISEPGLAGATDTQYY. CDR3 DNA sequence: TGTGCCATCAGTGAGCCGGGACTAGCGGGAGCCACAGATACGCAGTATTAT.

The chain is built from TRBV12-5 and TRBJ2-1; D not certain. The CDR3 is made up of 12 amino acids. CDR1 and CDR2 from the germline V gene are LGHNT and FRNRAP. V lost 6 bases and J 10 bases, leaving 13 bases between the germline ends. For the CDR3, the DNA is TGTGCTAGTGGCCCGCTGTTTGGGGAGCAGTTCTTC. Its protein product is CASGPLFGEQFF.

The CDR3 region is CAVLVPEATQYF. CDR3 bases: TGTGCCGTTCTGGTTCCCGAGGCTACGCAGTATTTT. This chain connects TRBV7-2 to TRBJ2-3; D not certain. Germline assignment: CDR1 SGHTA and CDR2 FQGNSA. V was shortened by 11 bases and J by 8 bases, with 17 bases between the two germline ends. The CDR3 consists of 12 residues.

There are a few counts of this clonotype. This chain joins TRBV7-9 and TRBJ2-3; 7 bases map to TRBD2. Germline V gene sequence: CDR1 SEHNR, CDR2 FQNEAQ (reference sequence). This CDR3 spans 15 amino acids. The trim removed 2 bases at V and 3 bases at J, leaving 5 bases unmatched. CDR3 residues: CASSLMEGGTDTQYF. CDR3 in DNA: TGTGCCAGCAGCTTAATGGAGGGAGGGACAGATACGCAGTATTTT.

The chain employs TRBV30 and TRBJ2-7; TRBD1 or TRBD2 may be the D gene (5 bases each). Germline V gene data show CDR1 as GTSNPN and CDR2 as SVGIG (reference sequence). Trimming pared 4 bases from V and 6 bases from J, leaving 19 bases between. This CDR3 is 14 amino acids long. The chain's CDR3 is CAWKWGSGEPEQYF. The CDR3 DNA is TGTGCCTGGAAGTGGGGGTCAGGAGAGCCCGAGCAGTACTTC. Variable domain in full (rest from reference TRBV30 and TRBJ2-7): SQTIHQWPATLVQPVGSPLSLECTVEGTSNPNLYWYRQAAGRGLQLLFYSVGIGQISSEVPQNLSASRPQDRQFILSSKKLLLSDSGFYLCAWKWGSGEPEQYFGPGTRLTVT.

This clonotype came up a few times. The chain employs TRBV30 and TRBJ1-6; maybe TRBD1 (6 bases). Germline CDR1 reads GTSNPN; CDR2 reads SVGIG (reference sequence). The CDR3 consists of 13 residues. The germline V and J ends were trimmed by 6 bases and 7 bases, with 13 bases remaining between them. CDR3 DNA sequence: TGTGCCTGCACCTGGCAGGGGAATTCACCCCTCCACTTT. It encodes CACTWQGNSPLHF.

This clonotype was counted between two and nine times. The chain couples TRBV18 to TRBJ2-1, with D perhaps TRBD1 or TRBD2 (5 bases each). Germline CDR1 is KGHSH and CDR2 is LQKENI. Trimming pared 4 bases from V and 0 bases from J, leaving 16 bases between. The CDR3 sequence is 17 residues long. This chain's CDR3 is CASSLPLGVSSYNEQFF. CDR3 nucleotide sequence: TGTGCCAGCTCACTCCCCCTGGGGGTCAGCTCCTACAATGAGCAGTTCTTC.

The V call is TRBV6-1, the J call TRBJ1-4, with D uncertain. The CDR3 is made up of 14 amino acids. Trimming pared 7 bases from V and 0 bases from J, leaving 9 bases between. Germline-derived CDR1 and CDR2 are MNHNS and SASEGT. Here the CDR3 DNA reads TGTGCCAGCACTTATGGAACAACTAATGAAAAACTGTTTTTT. Translated: CASTYGTTNEKLFF.

This clonotype occurred many times. The V and J genes are TRBV20-1 and TRBJ1-5; D might be TRBD1 (5 bases). V lost 6 bases, J lost 1 base, and 16 bases lay in between. The CDR3 is 15 residues long. Germline CDR1 reads DFQATT; CDR2 reads SNEGSKA (reference sequence). CDR3 sequence: CSADRAGTSNQPQHF. CDR3 coding DNA: TGCAGTGCCGATCGGGCCGGGACCAGCAATCAGCCCCAGCATTTT.

V is TRBV20-1 and J is TRBJ1-5; perhaps TRBD1 as D (6 bases). V lost 3 bases to trimming and J lost 7 bases, with 13 bases between them. The V gene's germline CDR1 is DFQATT and CDR2 SNEGSKA (reference sequence). The CDR3 runs 13 residues. The CDR3 reads CSASRGEEQPQHF. The CDR3 region has the DNA TGCAGTGCTAGCAGGGGAGAAGAACAGCCCCAGCATTTT.

This clonotype was observed a few times. The rearrangement joins TRBV27 to TRBJ2-5; D is undetermined. Germline CDR1 MNHEY, CDR2 SMNVEV (reference sequence). Trimming cost V 8 bases and J 1 base, with 11 bases left between them. The CDR3 totals 13 residues. CDR3 sequence reads: CASGPNPQETQYF. CDR3 nucleotide sequence: TGTGCCAGCGGTCCCAACCCCCAAGAGACCCAGTACTTC.

This clonotype occurred many times. The CDR3 is CASSGETGDTGELFF. CDR3 DNA sequence: TGCGCCAGCAGCGGTGAGACAGGAGACACCGGGGAGCTGTTTTTT. The rearrangement links TRBV5-1 to TRBJ2-2; maybe TRBD1 (6 bases). Germline V gene sequence: CDR1 SGHRS, CDR2 YFSETQ. Deletions cut 4 bases from V and 3 bases from J, with 13 bases between. CDR3 length: 15 amino acids.

This chain joins TRBV28 and TRBJ2-3; tentatively, D is TRBD1 (5 bases). Germline CDR1 is MDHEN and CDR2 is SYDVKM. V lost 8 bases and J lost 5, with 23 bases in between. This CDR3 is 16 amino acids long. Here the CDR3 reads CASGLPTESAEDTQYF. The CDR3 DNA follows: TGTGCCAGCGGGCTACCGACAGAGTCTGCGGAAGATACGCAGTATTTT.

The rearrangement uses TRBV20-1 and TRBJ1-5, with D perhaps TRBD1 (6 bases). V was pared by 6 bases and J by 2 bases, with 11 bases between. The germline CDR1 and CDR2 sequences are DFQATT and SNEGSKA (reference sequence). This CDR3 is built from 13 residues. CDR3 sequence reads: CSARPGGNQPQHF. The CDR3 DNA sequence: TGCAGTGCCCGACCAGGGGGCAATCAGCCCCAGCATTTT.

In its sample, this clonotype was seen a few times. This chain links TRBV7-2 with TRBJ2-7, with TRBD2 identical over 12 bases. J gave up 6 bases and V 1 base, and 4 bases lay outside the gene matches. The germline V gene has CDR1 SGHTA and CDR2 FQGNSA. This CDR3 is 15 amino acids long. The CDR3 here is CASSLGLAGGREQYF. CDR3 DNA sequence: TGTGCCAGCAGCTTAGGCCTAGCGGGGGGGCGCGAGCAGTACTTC.

This clonotype has just a few counts. The genes are TRBV7-9 and TRBJ1-5; 9 nucleotides agree with TRBD1. Germline V gene lookup returns CDR1 SEHNR and CDR2 FQNEAQ (reference sequence). The CDR3 is made up of 14 amino acids. Germline trimming cut 6 bases from V and 4 bases from J; bases unmatched to any gene: 4. The CDR3 DNA reads as TGTGCCAGCAGTGGCGGGACAGGGAATCAGCCCCAGCATTTT. Encoded protein: CASSGGTGNQPQHF.

This clonotype has only one observation. The chain employs TRBV5-4 and TRBJ2-3, with D possibly TRBD2 on 5 matching bases. The CDR3 covers 15 residues. The germline gives CDR1 SGHNT, CDR2 YYREEE (reference sequence). V was cut by 4 bases and J by 2 bases, with 14 bases left in between. CDR3 DNA sequence: TGTGCCAGCAGCAAATCTAGCACCGACACAGATACGCAGTATTTT. Encoded protein: CASSKSSTDTDTQYF.